Shown below are 30 T cell receptor beta chains from a single sample sequenced in a study of cytomegalovirus exposure and HLA in healthy donors. PCR was performed using 60 Vbeta and 13 Jbeta primers. TCRdb's copy holds only in-frame clones and misses some; the assay was immunoSEQ multiplex PCR. This repertoire includes about 130,000 clones. Sequenced: PBMCs. These receptors all stem from a woman between 40 and 50 years old in good health and CMV-seropositive.

The chain employs TRBV29-1 and TRBJ2-7, with no clear D. V lost 5 bases, J lost 2 bases, and 10 bases lay in between. The CDR3 is 12 residues long. The V gene's germline CDR1 is SQVTM and CDR2 ANQGSEA. CDR3 bases: TGCAGCGTTCGAGAGGAAACCTACGAGCAGTACTTC. This translates into CSVREETYEQYF.

This chain links TRBV5-6 with TRBJ1-6; 7 bases align to TRBD1. Germline CDR1 is SGHDT and CDR2 is YYEEEE. Trimming removed 3 bases from V and 10 bases from J; junction bases left unmatched: 10. The CDR3 extends over 15 amino acids. This chain's CDR3 is CASSYEGAWESPLHF. The CDR3 bases are TGTGCCAGCAGCTACGAGGGGGCCTGGGAGTCACCCCTCCACTTT.

V is TRBV11-2 and J is TRBJ1-1; 7 nucleotides agree with TRBD1. CDR3 length equals 15 residues. Trimming at V came to 4 bases and at J to 3 bases, leaving 8 bases not matched to a gene. Germline CDR1 reads SGHAT; CDR2 reads FQNNGV. This chain's CDR3 is CASSSPTGIYTEAFF. The CDR3 coding sequence is TGTGCCAGCAGCTCGCCGACAGGGATTTACACTGAAGCTTTCTTT.

This chain joins TRBV7-9 and TRBJ2-7; D gene ambiguous. This CDR3 contains 13 residues. The germline V and J ends were trimmed by 5 bases and 2 bases, with 10 bases remaining between them. Germline lookup yields CDR1 SEHNR and CDR2 FQNEAQ (reference sequence). CDR3 protein: CASSPASAYEQYF. For the CDR3, the DNA is TGTGCCAGCAGCCCCGCCAGCGCCTACGAGCAGTACTTC.

The rearrangement uses TRBV28 and TRBJ2-7; 9 bases agree with TRBD1. In germline, CDR1 is MDHEN, CDR2 SYDVKM. The CDR3 is 14 residues long. The J segment lost 2 bases and the V segment lost 3 bases, leaving 2 bases of the junction unmatched. CDR3 in DNA: TGTGCCAGCAGTTTCGGGGACAGGGCCTACGAGCAGTACTTC. Translation: CASSFGDRAYEQYF.

The chain is built from TRBV7-9 and TRBJ2-2; 8 nucleotides match TRBD2. J was trimmed by 3 bases and V by 4 bases; bases with no gene match: 7. The CDR3 loop spans 16 amino acids. Germline V gene data show CDR1 as SEHNR and CDR2 as FQNEAQ (reference sequence). For the CDR3, the DNA is TGTGCCAGCAGCTCCGCGGGGGGACTCGACACCGGGGAGCTGTTTTTT. Encoded protein: CASSSAGGLDTGELFF.

J is TRBJ2-3 and V is TRBV5-1, with 8 bases matching TRBD2. The CDR3 runs 15 residues. V was pared by 0 bases and J by 2 bases, with 2 bases of the junction left unmatched. Germline CDR1 reads SGHRS; CDR2 reads YFSETQ. CDR3 in DNA: TGCGCCAGCAGCTTGGCACTAGCGGCCACAGATACGCAGTATTTT. It encodes CASSLALAATDTQYF.

The chain couples TRBV29-1 to TRBJ2-7, with TRBD2 matching over 8 bases. The CDR3 length is 13 residues. Trimming took 6 bases from V and 2 from J; bases not matched to a gene: 6. Germline CDR1 is SQVTM and CDR2 is ANQGSEA. The CDR3 sequence is CSVAQREPYEQYF. The CDR3 DNA follows: TGCAGCGTGGCCCAGCGGGAGCCCTACGAGCAGTACTTC.

This chain joins TRBV6-6 and TRBJ1-4; the match to TRBD1 covers 10 bases. Germline loops: CDR1 MNHNY, CDR2 SVGAGI (reference sequence). The junction had 16 bases not matched to a gene; V was cut back by 10 bases and J by 8 bases. CDR3 length: 16 amino acids. The CDR3 loop reads CATRLGQGILSEKLFF. CDR3 nucleotide sequence: TGTGCCACCCGGCTGGGACAGGGGATATTATCGGAAAAACTGTTTTTT.

The V call is TRBV7-2, the J call TRBJ1-2; 11 positions agree with TRBD1. The germline V gene has CDR1 SGHTA and CDR2 FQGNSA. The CDR3 is 17 residues long. The J segment lost 1 base and the V segment lost 5 bases, leaving 9 bases of the junction unmatched. The CDR3 sequence is CASSRDGTGGFNYGYTF. The CDR3 nucleotides are TGTGCCAGCAGCCGAGACGGGACAGGGGGATTTAACTATGGCTACACCTTC. The variable domain in full, completed from reference TRBV7-2 and TRBJ1-2, reads GAGVSQSPSNKVTEKGKDVELRCDPISGHTALYWYRQSLGQGLEFLIYFQGNSAPDKSGLPSDRFSAERTGGSVSTLTIQRTQQEDSAVYLCASSRDGTGGFNYGYTFGSGTRLTVV.

The rearrangement links TRBV5-6 to TRBJ2-7, with D perhaps TRBD1 (5 bases). Per the germline V gene, CDR1 is SGHDT and CDR2 is YYEEEE. V lost 4 bases and J lost 7, with 21 bases in between. The CDR3 is 15 residues long. CDR3 bases: TGTGCCAGCAGCCTACCAGGGATACCACCCTGGGAGCAGTACTTC. Protein: CASSLPGIPPWEQYF. The whole variable domain, remainder taken from reference TRBV5-6 and TRBJ2-7, is DAGVTQSPTHLIKTRGQQVTLRCSPKSGHDTVSWYQQALGQGPQFIFQYYEEEERQRGNFPDRFSGHQFPNYSSELNVNALLLGDSALYLCASSLPGIPPWEQYFGPGTRLTVT.

This chain joins TRBV2 and TRBJ1-5, with a weak D call TRBD1 (5 bases). The germline V gene has CDR1 SNHLY and CDR2 FYNNEI. V was shortened by 6 bases and J by 6 bases, with 15 bases between the two germline ends. The CDR3 extends over 14 amino acids. The CDR3 nucleotides read TGTGCCAGCAGCGCCAGGGTGGGTAGTCAGCCCCAGCATTTT. Amino acids: CASSARVGSQPQHF.

This chain uses TRBV5-1 with TRBJ2-7; possibly TRBD2 for D (6 bases). The V gene lost 4 bases and the J gene lost 2 bases, with 16 bases spanning the gap. The CDR3 loop spans 15 amino acids. Germline V lookup: CDR1 SGHRS, CDR2 YFSETQ. The CDR3 protein is CASSPPQAGTYEQYF. The CDR3 nucleotides are TGCGCCAGCAGCCCCCCCCAGGCGGGAACCTACGAGCAGTACTTC. Looking up the rest from reference TRBV5-1 and TRBJ2-7 gives the full variable domain: KAGVTQTPRYLIKTRGQQVTLSCSPISGHRSVSWYQQTPGQGLQFLFEYFSETQRNKGNFPGRFSGRQFSNSRSEMNVSTLELGDSALYLCASSPPQAGTYEQYFGPGTRLTVT.

The chain joins TRBV9 to TRBJ1-2, with TRBD1 matching over 9 bases. Germline lookup yields CDR1 SGDLS and CDR2 YYNGEE. J gave up 2 bases and V 3 bases, and 5 bases lay outside the gene matches. This CDR3 has 15 amino acids. The chain's CDR3 is CASSETGGWNYGYTF. CDR3 DNA sequence: TGTGCCAGCAGCGAAACAGGGGGCTGGAACTATGGCTACACCTTC.

The chain carries TRBV14 and TRBJ2-3, with 9 bases identical to TRBD2. The CDR3 is 19 amino acids. With V trimmed by 2 bases and J by 2 bases, 14 bases remained unmatched. CDR1 and CDR2 (germline): SGHDN, FVKESK. The CDR3 is CASSQKSIRREGLTDTQYF. The CDR3 DNA is TGTGCCAGCAGCCAAAAATCGATTCGGCGGGAGGGGCTCACAGATACGCAGTATTTT.

CDR3 protein: CASIASGTDSGNTIYF. Here the CDR3 DNA reads TGTGCCAGCATCGCCTCCGGGACAGACTCTGGAAACACCATATATTTT. This rearrangement joins TRBV28 to TRBJ1-3; the match to TRBD1 covers 7 bases. Germline V gene sequence: CDR1 MDHEN, CDR2 SYDVKM. Trimming at V came to 7 bases and at J to 0 bases, leaving 9 bases not matched to a gene. The length of the CDR3 is 16 residues.

The chain is built from TRBV2 and TRBJ2-3; D is undetermined. With 7 bases removed from V and 7 bases from J, the gap between germline ends came to 12 bases. Germline values: CDR1 SNHLY, CDR2 FYNNEI. The CDR3 length is 12 residues. CDR3 coding DNA: TGTGCCAGCACCGACACTCCCTATACGCAGTATTTT. The encoded protein is CASTDTPYTQYF.

V usage is TRBV10-3 and J usage is TRBJ1-5; D remains ambiguous. This CDR3 has 13 amino acids. Trimming removed 7 bases from V and 3 bases from J, with 10 bases in between. Germline V gene sequence: CDR1 ENHRY, CDR2 SYGVKD. The CDR3 is CAITPTLNQPQHF. The CDR3 DNA is TGTGCCATCACGCCGACTCTCAATCAGCCCCAGCATTTT.

This chain joins TRBV7-2 and TRBJ1-2, with 7 positions matching TRBD1. CDR3 size: 15 residues. V trimming: 4 bases; J trimming: 8 bases; junction bases outside the gene matches: 13. Germline CDR1 and CDR2: SGHTA and FQGNSA. DNA of the CDR3: TGTGCCAGCAGCTCTTCAATCTCAGACAGGGAGGGCTACACCTTC. Its translation is CASSSSISDREGYTF.

The chain combines TRBV6-6 with TRBJ2-5; D remains unclear. V lost 7 bases and J 4 bases, leaving 7 bases between the germline ends. Germline loops: CDR1 MNHNY, CDR2 SVGAGI (reference sequence). This CDR3 spans 11 amino acids. The CDR3 is CASKIRETQYF. The CDR3 region has the DNA TGTGCCAGCAAGATCAGAGAGACCCAGTACTTC.

J is TRBJ2-3 and V is TRBV5-4, with TRBD2 matching 9 bases. The V segment lost 4 bases and the J segment 2 bases; nucleotides outside the gene matches: 5. The germline CDR1 and CDR2 sequences are SGHNT and YYREEE (reference sequence). The CDR3 contains 15 residues. CDR3 residues: CASSPGTSSTDTQYF. CDR3 bases: TGTGCCAGCAGCCCCGGGACTAGCTCCACAGATACGCAGTATTTT.

The gene calls are TRBV14 and TRBJ1-1; D call uncertain. The CDR3 length is 16 residues. Deletions cut 3 bases from V and 0 bases from J, with 14 bases between. Germline assignment: CDR1 SGHDN and CDR2 FVKESK. CDR3 protein: CASSHEVFPVNTEAFF. CDR3 DNA sequence: TGTGCCAGCAGCCATGAAGTCTTTCCAGTGAACACTGAAGCTTTCTTT.

This chain links TRBV5-1 with TRBJ2-5, with D unresolved. The better agreement between TRBJ2-7 and the DNA end casts doubt on the J call. The CDR3 runs to 15 residues. CDR1 is SGHRS, CDR2 YFSETQ, per germline. Written as DNA, the CDR3 is TGCGCCAGCAGCTTGGGTACACACCCAGGCTACGAGCAGTACTTC. Protein product: CASSLGTHPGYEQYF.

This sequence joins TRBV11-1 and TRBJ2-2; 8 bases match TRBD2. The CDR3 runs to 15 residues. Looked up from germline, CDR1 is SGHAT and CDR2 is FQDESV (reference sequence). The J segment lost 4 bases and the V segment lost 2 bases, leaving 3 bases of the junction unmatched. The CDR3 loop is CASSLRREVTGELFF. CDR3 bases: TGTGCCAGCAGCTTAAGGCGGGAGGTCACCGGGGAGCTGTTTTTT.

This chain connects TRBV7-2 to TRBJ1-1; D perhaps matches TRBD1 (5 bases). CDR3 length: 16 residues. Trimming removed 6 bases at V and 3 bases at J, with 20 bases between. The germline gives CDR1 SGHTA, CDR2 FQGNSA. CDR3 sequence: CASRPTGPLLYTEAFF. The CDR3 DNA is TGTGCCAGCAGGCCCACAGGACCCCTTCTGTACACTGAAGCTTTCTTT.

This chain connects TRBV5-1 to TRBJ2-5; 9 nucleotides agree with TRBD1. The CDR3 is 13 amino acids. The V gene's germline CDR1 is SGHRS and CDR2 YFSETQ. The V and J ends lost 8 bases and 6 bases, in that order; junction bases with no gene match: 8. The CDR3 region has the DNA TGCGCCAGTAGGGGGACAGGGCCCAAGACCCAGTACTTC. Amino acids: CASRGTGPKTQYF.

The chain employs TRBV12-2 and TRBJ1-5. TRBV12-2 is listed as a pseudogene. There are 17 residues in the CDR3. In nucleotides, the CDR3 is TGTGCAAGTCGCTTAATCAATGCCCGGGGAGGCAATCAGCCCCAGCATTTT. It specifies CASRLINARGGNQPQHF.

This chain connects TRBV9 to TRBJ2-2; 11 bases fit TRBD2. This CDR3 has 16 amino acids. The ends lost 2 bases at V and 5 bases at J; junction bases unmatched: 5. CDR1 and CDR2 (germline): SGDLS, YYNGEE. The CDR3 sequence is CASSVLLAGETGELFF. The CDR3 coding sequence is TGTGCCAGCAGCGTCTTACTAGCGGGAGAAACCGGGGAGCTGTTTTTT.

CDR3 bases: TGTGCCAGTAGTATCCCCACGGGATTGGGTAATGAGCAGTTCTTC. It translates to CASSIPTGLGNEQFF. The V call is TRBV19, the J call TRBJ2-1, with D tentatively TRBD2 (5 bases). The CDR3 totals 15 residues. V dropped 3 bases and J dropped 7 bases, with 16 bases sitting between them. From germline, CDR1 is LNHDA and CDR2 SQIVND (reference sequence).

The chain uses TRBV28 and TRBJ2-1; D gene unclear. Germline V CDR1 and CDR2: MDHEN, SYDVKM. This CDR3 has 15 residues. Trimming removed 4 bases from V and 3 bases from J, with 13 bases in between. CDR3: CASSSAGENYNEQFF. CDR3 DNA: TGTGCCAGCAGTTCCGCTGGTGAGAACTACAATGAGCAGTTCTTC.